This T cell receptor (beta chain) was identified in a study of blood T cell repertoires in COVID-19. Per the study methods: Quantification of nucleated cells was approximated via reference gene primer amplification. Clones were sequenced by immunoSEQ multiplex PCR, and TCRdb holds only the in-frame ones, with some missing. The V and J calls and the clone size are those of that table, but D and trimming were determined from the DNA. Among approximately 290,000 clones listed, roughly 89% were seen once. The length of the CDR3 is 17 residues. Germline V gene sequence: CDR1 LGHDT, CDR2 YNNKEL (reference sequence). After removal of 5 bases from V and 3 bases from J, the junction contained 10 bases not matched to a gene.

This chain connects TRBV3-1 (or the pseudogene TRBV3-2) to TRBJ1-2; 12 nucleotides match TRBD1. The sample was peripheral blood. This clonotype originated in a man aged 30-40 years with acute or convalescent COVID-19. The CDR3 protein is CASSAPGTGGAYYGYTF. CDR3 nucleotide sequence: TGTGCCAGCAGCGCACCCGGGACAGGGGGCGCTTACTATGGCTACACCTTC.